This T cell receptor beta chain was observed in a study of T cell changes during pregnancy in multiple sclerosis. Measured with immunoSEQ multiplex PCR; TCRdb has only the in-frame clones, and not every one. The top ten hold less than 0.45% of the sample, which has approximately 50,000 clones, roughly nine tenths seen once. Trimming pared 0 bases from V and 5 bases from J, leaving 7 bases between. The CDR3 is made up of 14 amino acids. From germline, CDR1 is LGHNA and CDR2 YNFKEQ. Sequencing used CD4+ T cells from peripheral blood mononuclear cells, obtained after pregnancy. The sequence derives from a female donor with multiple sclerosis, enrolled in a pregnancy study. V and J are TRBV4-2 and TRBJ2-2; D is ambiguous. As DNA, the CDR3 is TGTGCCAGCAGCCAAGATGGGCCGACCGGGGAGCTGTTTTTT. It translates to CASSQDGPTGELFF.